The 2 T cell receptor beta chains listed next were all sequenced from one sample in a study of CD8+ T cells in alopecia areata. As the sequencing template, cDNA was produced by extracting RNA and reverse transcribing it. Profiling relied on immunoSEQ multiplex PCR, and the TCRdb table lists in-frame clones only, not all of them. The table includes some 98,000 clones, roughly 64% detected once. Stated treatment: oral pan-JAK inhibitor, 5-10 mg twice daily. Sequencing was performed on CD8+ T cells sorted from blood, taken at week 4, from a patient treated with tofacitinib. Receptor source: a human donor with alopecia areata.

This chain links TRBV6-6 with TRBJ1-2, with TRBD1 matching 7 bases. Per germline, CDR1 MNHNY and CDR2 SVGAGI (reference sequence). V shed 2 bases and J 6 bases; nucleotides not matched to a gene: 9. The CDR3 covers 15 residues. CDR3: CASSYPPTGDDGYTF. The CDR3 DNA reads TGTGCCAGCAGTTACCCCCCCACAGGGGACGATGGCTACACCTTC.

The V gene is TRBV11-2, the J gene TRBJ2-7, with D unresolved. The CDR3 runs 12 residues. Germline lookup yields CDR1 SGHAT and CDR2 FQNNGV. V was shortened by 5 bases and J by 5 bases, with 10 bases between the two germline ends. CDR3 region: CASSRPTDEQYF. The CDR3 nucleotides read TGTGCCAGCAGCCGTCCCACCGACGAGCAGTACTTC. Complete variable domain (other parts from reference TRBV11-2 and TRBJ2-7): EAGVAQSPRYKIIEKRQSVAFWCNPISGHATLYWYQQILGQGPKLLIQFQNNGVVDDSQLPKDRFSAERLKGVDSTLKIQPAKLEDSAVYLCASSRPTDEQYFGPGTRLTVT.